These 26 T cell receptor beta chains came from one sample sequenced in a study of CD8 T cells in ankylosing spondylitis. Via MiXCR, TCRdb re-called the 5' RACE reads, giving one row per CDR3 protein. The sample lists about 350,000 distinct CDR3 sequences; 20% were seen once. Sequencing was done on a sample of blood, either unsorted or a sorted T cell fraction (not recorded which). These receptors were collected from a male donor with ankylosing spondylitis or in good health (not recorded which).

Worth noting for this clonotype: A much larger clonotype is one base distant, so this may be a read error. The J gene is TRBJ2-2, the V gene TRBV5-5; D ambiguous. Trimming removed 0 bases at V and 7 bases at J, with 4 bases between. The CDR3 totals 12 residues. Germline V gives CDR1 SGHKS, CDR2 YYEKEE (reference sequence). Here the CDR3 reads CASSLGLGELFF. The CDR3, as DNA: TGTGCCAGCAGCTTGGGCCTCGGGGAGCTGTTTTTT.

V usage is TRBV7-8 and J usage is TRBJ2-7; 13 bases are a match to TRBD2. The CDR3 spans 15 residues. The trim removed 3 bases at V and 4 bases at J, leaving 3 bases unmatched. The germline CDR1 and CDR2 sequences are SGHVS and FQNEAQ. The CDR3 here is CASSLGLAGRYEQYF. The CDR3, as DNA: TGTGCCAGCAGCTTGGGACTAGCGGGGAGGTACGAGCAGTACTTC. Full variable domain (remainder filled in from reference TRBV7-8 and TRBJ2-7): GAGVSQSPRYKVAKRGQDVALRCDPISGHVSLFWYQQALGQGPEFLTYFQNEAQLDKSGLPSDRFFAERPEGSVSTLKIQRTQQEDSAVYLCASSLGLAGRYEQYFGPGTRLTVT.

This clonotype was recorded at least ten times. V is TRBV12-3 or TRBV12-4 and J is TRBJ2-7, with D perhaps assigned TRBD1 or TRBD2 (5 bases each). V dropped 3 bases and J dropped 7 bases, with 10 bases sitting between them. CDR3 size: 12 residues. The CDR3 region has the DNA TGTGCCAGCAGTTTGATAGGGGAGGAGCAGTACTTC. Amino acids: CASSLIGEEQYF.

Only a few counts were recorded for this clonotype. The chain carries TRBV12-3 or TRBV12-4 and TRBJ1-5; no reliable D call. The CDR3 has 15 amino acids. Deletions cut 5 bases from V and 5 bases from J, with 16 bases between. CDR3 DNA sequence: TGTGCCAGCAGTGACGGGTCCCGTAGGCATCAGCCCCAGCATTTT. Translated: CASSDGSRRHQPQHF.

In this sample, this clonotype turned up a few times. The genes are TRBV15 and TRBJ2-1; TRBD1 is a possible D gene (5 bases). Deletions cut 0 bases from V and 7 bases from J, with 16 bases between. The germline V gene has CDR1 LNHNV and CDR2 YYDKDF (reference sequence). The CDR3 has 16 amino acids. CDR3 sequence (DNA): TGTGCCACCAGCAGAGAGAGTTGGGGCATACGGAATGAGCAGTTCTTC. This sequence encodes CATSRESWGIRNEQFF.

The rearrangement uses TRBV3-1 and TRBJ2-2; 8 nucleotides line up with TRBD1. Germline V gene sequence: CDR1 LGHDT, CDR2 YNNKEL (reference sequence). Trimming at V came to 3 bases and at J to 7 bases, leaving 4 bases not matched to a gene. The CDR3 is 14 residues long. CDR3 DNA: TGTGCCAGCAGCCAGGGACAGGTTTTCGGGGAGCTGTTTTTT. Protein: CASSQGQVFGELFF.

The chain joins TRBV7-2 to TRBJ2-2; tentative D call: TRBD1 (6 bases). Germline CDR1 SGHTA, CDR2 FQGNSA. V was shortened by 4 bases and J by 1 base, with 16 bases between the two germline ends. This CDR3 has 17 residues. Here the CDR3 DNA reads TGTGCCAGCAGCTCCTCTCGTTGGGGGCTGAACACCGGGGAGCTGTTTTTT. This encodes CASSSSRWGLNTGELFF.

A few counts support this clonotype. The chain carries TRBV18 and TRBJ2-1, with a weak D call TRBD2 (6 bases). Trimming removed 6 bases at V and 2 bases at J, with 20 bases between. The CDR3 extends over 17 amino acids. CDR1 KGHSH and CDR2 LQKENI come from the germline V gene. The CDR3 spells CASSLRSGEFPYNEQFF. The CDR3 region has the DNA TGTGCCAGCTCCCTTCGATCGGGGGAATTTCCCTACAATGAGCAGTTCTTC.

In this sample, this clonotype turned up a few times. The chain uses TRBV4-1 and TRBJ2-2; D is ambiguous. The germline gives CDR1 MGHRA, CDR2 YSYEKL. This CDR3 is built from 15 residues. V was cut by 4 bases and J by 6 bases, with 15 bases left in between. CDR3 loop: CASSPEWGSSGELFF. The CDR3 DNA follows: TGCGCCAGCAGCCCCGAGTGGGGTTCGTCCGGGGAGCTGTTTTTT.

The chain uses TRBV10-3 and TRBJ2-7, with 11 bases matching TRBD2. The CDR3 loop spans 15 amino acids. CDR1 and CDR2 (germline): ENHRY, SYGVKD. J was trimmed by 5 bases and V by 3 bases; bases with no gene match: 6. This CDR3 reads CAISDPVTSGDEQYF. CDR3 sequence (DNA): TGTGCCATCAGTGATCCGGTGACTAGCGGGGACGAGCAGTACTTC.

There are a few counts of this clonotype. J is TRBJ2-2 and V is TRBV6-2 or TRBV6-3, with a possible D match to TRBD2 (6 bases). Deletions cut 2 bases from V and 0 bases from J, with 10 bases between. The germline V gene has CDR1 MNHEY and CDR2 SVGEGT. This CDR3 has 16 residues. The CDR3 spells CASSYPPSANTGELFF. CDR3 sequence (DNA): TGTGCCAGCAGTTACCCACCTAGCGCGAACACCGGGGAGCTGTTTTTT.

This clonotype has more than one count but fewer than ten. The chain recombines TRBV6-5 with TRBJ1-1, with a weak D call TRBD1 (6 bases). Looked up from germline, CDR1 is MNHEY and CDR2 is SVGAGI. The V gene lost 8 bases and the J gene lost 6 bases, with 13 bases spanning the gap. There are 12 residues in the CDR3. The CDR3 protein is CASGWNRAEAFF. The CDR3 coding sequence is TGTGCCAGCGGCTGGAACAGGGCTGAAGCTTTCTTT.

This clonotype was counted only a few times. The V and J genes are TRBV10-3 and TRBJ2-3; 10 positions match TRBD2. CDR1 and CDR2 (germline): ENHRY, SYGVKD. This CDR3 comprises 14 residues. V was clipped by 0 bases and J by 11 bases; unmatched bases: 5. CDR3 amino acids: CAISESPTSGMQYF. The CDR3 DNA reads as TGTGCCATCAGTGAGTCCCCAACTAGCGGGATGCAGTATTTT.

This sequence joins TRBV7-3 and TRBJ2-3; D is uncertain. The CDR3 extends over 15 amino acids. Trimming left V 3 bases short and J 2 bases short, with 12 bases between. Germline assignment: CDR1 SGHTA and CDR2 FQGTGA. CDR3 bases: TGTGCCAGCAGCTTTACCGGGTTACTCACAGATACGCAGTATTTT. It translates to CASSFTGLLTDTQYF.

The V call is TRBV15, the J call TRBJ2-7; D not resolved. V lost 0 bases and J lost 5, with 5 bases in between. The CDR3 consists of 12 residues. Germline loops: CDR1 LNHNV, CDR2 YYDKDF (reference sequence). CDR3 nucleotide sequence: TGTGCCACCAGCAGAGAAGGTGACGAGCAGTACTTC. It translates to CATSREGDEQYF.

The V call is TRBV11-2, the J call TRBJ2-5, with 10 bases lining up with TRBD2. V lost 3 bases, J lost 5 bases, and 12 bases stayed unmatched. Germline-derived CDR1 and CDR2 are SGHAT and FQNNGV. CDR3 length: 17 residues. CDR3 amino acids: CASSFDPSGGQEETQYF. The DNA of the CDR3 is TGTGCCAGCAGCTTCGACCCTAGCGGGGGACAGGAGGAGACCCAGTACTTC.

V and J are TRBV7-9 and TRBJ2-1, with 8 nucleotides matching TRBD1. V was pared by 5 bases and J by 1 base, with 4 bases of the junction left unmatched. This CDR3 spans 15 amino acids. Per the germline V gene, CDR1 is SEHNR and CDR2 is FQNEAQ (reference sequence). CDR3 DNA sequence: TGTGCCAGCAGCCCGGGACAGGAGTCCTACAATGAGCAGTTCTTC. Translation: CASSPGQESYNEQFF. Full variable domain (missing parts from reference TRBV7-9 and TRBJ2-1): DTGVSQNPRHKITKRGQNVTFRCDPISEHNRLYWYRQTLGQGPEFLTYFQNEAQLEKSRLLSDRFSAERPKGSFSTLEIQRTEQGDSAMYLCASSPGQESYNEQFFGPGTRLTVL.

This clonotype was observed a handful of times. This chain joins TRBV6-1 and TRBJ2-5; 7 bases are a match to TRBD1. J was trimmed by 1 base and V by 8 bases; bases with no gene match: 13. The CDR3 runs 16 residues. CDR1 and CDR2 (germline): MNHNS, SASEGT. CDR3 sequence (DNA): TGTGCCAGCGCTAAAACAGGGGCTATATTCCAAGAGACCCAGTACTTC. It is translated as CASAKTGAIFQETQYF.

The V gene is TRBV7-9, the J gene TRBJ2-5, with D maybe TRBD2 (7 bases). The length of the CDR3 is 15 residues. CDR1 and CDR2 from the germline V gene are SEHNR and FQNEAQ (reference sequence). Trimming took off 8 bases at V and 3 bases at J, with 19 bases between the two ends. The CDR3 DNA is TGTGCCAGCGGCCTCAGGGAGGGGGTGGAAGAGACCCAGTACTTC. Its translation is CASGLREGVEETQYF.

The chain joins TRBV29-1 to TRBJ2-2; tentative D call: TRBD2 (7 bases). V lost 4 bases, J lost 2 bases, and 11 bases lay in between. The CDR3 runs to 14 residues. CDR1 and CDR2 from the germline V gene are SQVTM and ANQGSEA. The CDR3 DNA reads TGCAGCGTTGTCGGGGGGCAAAACACCGGGGAGCTGTTTTTT. Amino acids: CSVVGGQNTGELFF.

The chain couples TRBV20-1 to TRBJ2-2; 7 positions agree with TRBD2. V shed 0 bases and J 1 base; nucleotides not matched to a gene: 2. The CDR3 consists of 15 residues. CDR1 DFQATT and CDR2 SNEGSKA come from the germline V gene (reference sequence). CDR3 residues: CSARDLAENTGELFF. The CDR3, as DNA: TGCAGTGCTAGAGATCTAGCGGAGAACACCGGGGAGCTGTTTTTT.

This clonotype was counted a few times. This chain uses TRBV12-3 or TRBV12-4 with TRBJ2-2; the match to TRBD1 covers 7 bases. CDR3 length equals 16 residues. V was clipped by 7 bases and J by 0 bases; unmatched bases: 8. CDR3 in amino acids: CASTWVTGANTGELFF. DNA for the CDR3: TGTGCCAGCACCTGGGTAACAGGGGCGAACACCGGGGAGCTGTTTTTT.

The chain couples TRBV7-9 to TRBJ2-7; D unclear. Germline V gives CDR1 SEHNR, CDR2 FQNEAQ (reference sequence). Trimming stripped 3 bases from V and 7 bases from J, with 7 bases between. The CDR3 sequence is 11 residues long. The chain's CDR3 is CASSFKGEQYF. Here the CDR3 DNA reads TGTGCCAGCAGCTTTAAGGGAGAGCAGTACTTC.

The chain carries TRBV5-1 and TRBJ2-7, with 10 bases that match TRBD2. CDR1 SGHRS and CDR2 YFSETQ come from the germline V gene. The junction had 7 bases not matched to a gene; V was cut back by 4 bases and J by 3 bases. The CDR3 is 15 amino acids. Here the CDR3 reads CASSPGLADDYEQYF. CDR3 bases: TGCGCCAGCAGCCCCGGACTAGCGGATGACTACGAGCAGTACTTC.

The gene calls are TRBV29-1 and TRBJ2-2; TRBD2 aligns across 7 bases. This CDR3 region has 15 residues. With V trimmed by 6 bases and J by 6 bases, 13 bases remained unmatched. CDR1 is SQVTM and CDR2 is ANQGSEA in the germline V gene. CDR3 DNA: TGCAGCGTCCGTGCGGGGGATTTTCTGTCCGGGGAGCTGTTTTTT. Translation gives CSVRAGDFLSGELFF.

This clonotype has a handful of counts. The chain uses TRBV11-2 and TRBJ2-3, with D maybe TRBD1 (6 bases). Looked up from germline, CDR1 is SGHAT and CDR2 is FQNNGV. The CDR3 has 15 amino acids. V was cut by 7 bases and J by 2 bases, with 16 bases left in between. CDR3 nucleotides: TGTGCCAGCAACGACGCAGGGGTCAACACAGATACGCAGTATTTT. It specifies CASNDAGVNTDTQYF.